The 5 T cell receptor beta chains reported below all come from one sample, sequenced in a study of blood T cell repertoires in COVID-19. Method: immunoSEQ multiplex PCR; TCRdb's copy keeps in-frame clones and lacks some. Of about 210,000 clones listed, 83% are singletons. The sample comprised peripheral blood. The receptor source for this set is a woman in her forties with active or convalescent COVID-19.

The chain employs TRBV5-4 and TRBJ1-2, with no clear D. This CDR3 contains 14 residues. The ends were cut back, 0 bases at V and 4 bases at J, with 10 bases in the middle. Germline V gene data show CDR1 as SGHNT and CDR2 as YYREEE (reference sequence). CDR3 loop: CASSLGLDSYGYTF. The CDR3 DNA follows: TGTGCCAGCAGCTTGGGACTTGACTCCTATGGCTACACCTTC.

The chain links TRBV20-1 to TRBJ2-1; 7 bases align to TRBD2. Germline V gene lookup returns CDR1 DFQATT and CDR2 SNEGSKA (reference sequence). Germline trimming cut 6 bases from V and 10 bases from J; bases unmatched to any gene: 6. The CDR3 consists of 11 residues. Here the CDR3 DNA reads TGCAGTGCCAATCGGGGGGTAGAGCAGTTCTTC. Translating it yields CSANRGVEQFF.

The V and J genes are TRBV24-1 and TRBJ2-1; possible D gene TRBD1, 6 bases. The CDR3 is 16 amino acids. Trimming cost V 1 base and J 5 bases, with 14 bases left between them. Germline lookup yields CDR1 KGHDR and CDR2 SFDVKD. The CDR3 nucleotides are TGTGCCACCAGTGATTTAGGCAGGGGAAAAAACAATGAGCAGTTCTTC. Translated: CATSDLGRGKNNEQFF.

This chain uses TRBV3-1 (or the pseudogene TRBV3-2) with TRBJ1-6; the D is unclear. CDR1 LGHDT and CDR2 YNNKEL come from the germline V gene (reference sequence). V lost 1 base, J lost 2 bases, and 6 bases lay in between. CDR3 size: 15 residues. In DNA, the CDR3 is TGTGCCAGCAGCCAAGGGGCAGCCTATAATTCACCCCTCCACTTT. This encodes CASSQGAAYNSPLHF.

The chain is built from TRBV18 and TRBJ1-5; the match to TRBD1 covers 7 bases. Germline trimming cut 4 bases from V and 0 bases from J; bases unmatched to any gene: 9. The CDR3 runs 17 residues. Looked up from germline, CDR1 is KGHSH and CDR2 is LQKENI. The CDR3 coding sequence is TGTGCCAGCTCACTGGATTTACAGGGGACTAGCAATCAGCCCCAGCATTTT. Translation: CASSLDLQGTSNQPQHF. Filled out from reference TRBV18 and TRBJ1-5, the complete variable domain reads NAGVMQNPRHLVRRRGQEARLRCSPMKGHSHVYWYRQLPEEGLKFMVYLQKENIIDESGMPKERFSAEFPKEGPSILRIQQVVRGDSAAYFCASSLDLQGTSNQPQHFGDGTRLSIL.